This T cell receptor beta chain came from a study of blood T cell repertoires in COVID-19. The table came from immunoSEQ multiplex PCR; TCRdb's copy has only in-frame clones and leaves some out. The table lists about 140,000 clones, 80% to 90% of them singletons. V was cut by 6 bases and J by 6 bases, with 15 bases left in between. The CDR3 runs 14 residues. Germline V gives CDR1 MDHEN, CDR2 SYDVKM. This sequence was found in a man aged 45-60 years who had recovered from COVID-19. Sequenced material: PBMCs or T cells enriched from blood (not recorded which). V and J are TRBV28 and TRBJ1-5; a possible D gene is TRBD1 (6 bases). In DNA, the CDR3 is TGTGCCAGCAGATCACAGGGATCCAGTCAGCCCCAGCATTTT. Translating gives CASRSQGSSQPQHF.